The 19 T cell receptor beta chains below were found in one sample sequenced in a study of blood T cell repertoires in COVID-19. Using immunoSEQ multiplex PCR, the repertoire was profiled, and TCRdb retains in-frame clones only, with some absent. The table has approximately 120,000 clones, around 78% seen once; the top ten hold about 20%. The sequencing input was peripheral blood. These receptor sequences come from a woman aged 60-75 years with acute or convalescent COVID-19.

The chain couples TRBV7-8 to TRBJ2-1, with 8 bases identical to TRBD1. CDR1 and CDR2 from the germline V gene are SGHVS and FQNEAQ. The CDR3 extends over 16 amino acids. Unmatched junction bases numbered 13, after V lost 5 bases and J lost 7 bases. The CDR3 DNA follows: TGTGCCAGCAGCGGAAGGGACAGGATAACTGGGAATGAGCAGTTCTTC. This gives the protein CASSGRDRITGNEQFF.

This chain connects TRBV4-1 to TRBJ1-1; D might be TRBD1 (5 bases). This CDR3 is built from 13 residues. The germline CDR1 and CDR2 sequences are MGHRA and YSYEKL. V lost 4 bases to trimming and J lost 5 bases, with 11 bases between them. The CDR3 region is CASSRPGGTEAFF. The CDR3 region has the DNA TGCGCCAGCAGCCGGCCTGGGGGGACTGAAGCTTTCTTT.

The V call is TRBV10-3, the J call TRBJ1-3, with 7 bases identical to TRBD1. Per the germline V gene, CDR1 is ENHRY and CDR2 is SYGVKD. The V segment lost 6 bases and the J segment 4 bases; nucleotides outside the gene matches: 9. This CDR3 contains 15 residues. The CDR3 here is CAISDATGVGNTIYF. The CDR3 DNA is TGTGCCATCAGCGACGCTACAGGGGTAGGAAACACCATATATTTT.

For the CDR3, the DNA is TGTGCCACCAGTGCGGGGCAGGGGTTAGGAAACACCATATATTTT. Protein: CATSAGQGLGNTIYF. The chain couples TRBV24-1 to TRBJ1-3, with a possible D match to TRBD1 (6 bases). The germline V and J ends were trimmed by 5 bases and 4 bases, with 14 bases remaining between them. This CDR3 is built from 15 residues. Germline CDR1 is KGHDR and CDR2 is SFDVKD.

The V and J genes are TRBV28 and TRBJ1-2, with a weak D call TRBD1 (6 bases). CDR1 is MDHEN and CDR2 is SYDVKM in the germline V gene. The CDR3 spans 13 residues. The V gene lost 7 bases and the J gene lost 6 bases, with 15 bases spanning the gap. The DNA of the CDR3 is TGTGCCAGCACCTTCCCAGGGGATCATGGCTACACCTTC. It yields the protein CASTFPGDHGYTF.

This chain connects TRBV18 to TRBJ1-1, with a possible D match to TRBD1 (5 bases). Germline CDR1 is KGHSH and CDR2 is LQKENI. This CDR3 has 15 residues. Trimming stripped 3 bases from V and 0 bases from J, with 11 bases between. CDR3 DNA sequence: TGTGCCAGCTCACCGCGACAGATAATGAACACTGAAGCTTTCTTT. It codes for CASSPRQIMNTEAFF.

V usage is TRBV5-6 and J usage is TRBJ1-1; the match to TRBD1 covers 7 bases. The CDR3 is 14 amino acids. Germline-derived CDR1 and CDR2 are SGHDT and YYEEEE. V trimming: 2 bases; J trimming: 4 bases; junction bases outside the gene matches: 5. The CDR3 spells CASSFGSGGTEAFF. CDR3 sequence (DNA): TGTGCCAGCAGCTTCGGGTCAGGGGGCACTGAAGCTTTCTTT.

The rearrangement links TRBV25-1 to TRBJ1-1; TRBD1 is a possible D gene (5 bases). The CDR3 runs to 13 residues. Germline V lookup: CDR1 MGHDK, CDR2 SYGVNS. With 9 bases removed from V and 6 bases from J, the gap between germline ends came to 17 bases. This CDR3 reads CASCRGILAEAFF. The CDR3 bases are TGTGCCAGTTGTCGGGGGATCTTGGCTGAAGCTTTCTTT.

V is TRBV3-1 (or the pseudogene TRBV3-2) and J is TRBJ1-3; 7 bases are a match to TRBD1. The CDR3 runs 15 residues. Germline trimming cut 1 base from V and 2 bases from J; bases unmatched to any gene: 2. The V gene's germline CDR1 is LGHDT and CDR2 YNNKEL (reference sequence). CDR3 sequence reads: CASSQGQGPGNTIYF. The DNA for the CDR3 is TGTGCCAGCAGCCAAGGACAGGGTCCTGGAAACACCATATATTTT.

The chain recombines TRBV12-5 with TRBJ2-1; 9 bases are shared with TRBD1. The CDR3 length is 14 residues. The J segment lost 6 bases and the V segment lost 2 bases, leaving 2 bases of the junction unmatched. The germline CDR1 and CDR2 sequences are LGHNT and FRNRAP. The CDR3: CASGLQDRGNEQFF. CDR3 DNA: TGTGCTAGTGGTTTGCAGGACAGGGGCAATGAGCAGTTCTTC. The whole variable domain, remainder taken from reference TRBV12-5 and TRBJ2-1, is DARVTQTPRHKVTEMGQEVTMRCQPILGHNTVFWYRQTMMQGLELLAYFRNRAPLDDSGMPKDRFSAEMPDATLATLKIQPSEPRDSAVYFCASGLQDRGNEQFFGPGTRLTVL.

J is TRBJ1-2 and V is TRBV5-1; D unclear. The CDR3 loop spans 12 amino acids. Trimming shortened V by 0 bases and J by 4 bases, and 4 bases separated the two germline ends. CDR1 and CDR2 (germline): SGHRS, YFSETQ. Written as DNA, the CDR3 is TGCGCCAGCAGCTTGGCCTCCTATGGCTACACCTTC. This encodes CASSLASYGYTF.

In this sample, this clone turned up a few times. The chain employs TRBV19 and TRBJ2-1, with 8 bases lining up with TRBD1. CDR1 is LNHDA and CDR2 is SQIVND in the germline V gene (reference sequence). The CDR3 extends over 13 amino acids. The V segment lost 8 bases and the J segment 3 bases; nucleotides outside the gene matches: 3. The CDR3 nucleotides read TGTGCCAGTGGGACAGGACGCTACAATGAGCAGTTCTTC. Its translation: CASGTGRYNEQFF.

This chain uses TRBV28 with TRBJ2-5; the match to TRBD2 covers 14 bases. Germline CDR1 is MDHEN and CDR2 is SYDVKM. The CDR3 consists of 16 residues. J lost 5 bases, V lost 2 bases, and 4 bases had no gene match. This CDR3 reads CASSLAGTSGSETQYF. For the CDR3, the DNA is TGTGCCAGCAGTTTAGCCGGGACTAGCGGGAGTGAGACCCAGTACTTC.

J is TRBJ2-2 and V is TRBV14, with D perhaps matching TRBD1 (5 bases). Trimming shortened V by 6 bases and J by 3 bases, and 14 bases separated the two germline ends. CDR3 size: 15 residues. Germline CDR1 and CDR2: SGHDN and FVKESK. CDR3 nucleotide sequence: TGTGCCAGCAGACCCAGGGTTCCATACACCGGGGAGCTGTTTTTT. Protein product: CASRPRVPYTGELFF.

This clone has a handful of counts. This chain joins TRBV9 and TRBJ2-2, with D possibly being TRBD1 (5 bases). The CDR3 is 15 residues long. Trimming stripped 0 bases from V and 0 bases from J, with 6 bases between. Germline-derived CDR1 and CDR2 are SGDLS and YYNGEE. CDR3: CASSVGTTNTGELFF. In DNA form, the CDR3 reads TGTGCCAGCAGCGTAGGGACAACGAACACCGGGGAGCTGTTTTTT.

The chain is built from TRBV24-1 and TRBJ2-3, with a possible D match to TRBD2 (6 bases). This CDR3 is 13 amino acids long. Between the trimmed V and J ends, which lost 3 bases and 4 bases, there was a span of 7 bases. The germline V gene has CDR1 KGHDR and CDR2 SFDVKD. CDR3 region: CATSDRLADTQYF. Written as DNA, the CDR3 is TGTGCCACCAGTGATAGACTAGCAGATACGCAGTATTTT.

The V gene is TRBV18, the J gene TRBJ1-5; D remains unclear. Germline CDR1 KGHSH, CDR2 LQKENI. This CDR3 spans 14 amino acids. The V end lost 3 bases, the J end lost 6 bases, and 12 bases lay between the germline ends. The CDR3 sequence is CASSPVDLGQPQHF. The CDR3 DNA follows: TGTGCCAGCTCACCGGTCGACTTGGGTCAGCCCCAGCATTTT.

Many counts were recorded for this clone. V and J are TRBV6-5 and TRBJ1-2; D gene uncertain. Trimming left V 11 bases short and J 4 bases short, with 14 bases between. CDR3 length: 12 amino acids. The germline CDR1 and CDR2 sequences are MNHEY and SVGAGI. The CDR3, as DNA: TGTGCCGCAGGTGATTTCCTCTATGGCTACACCTTC. This sequence encodes CAAGDFLYGYTF.

The chain combines TRBV2 with TRBJ1-5; 7 bases agree with TRBD1. Germline V gene sequence: CDR1 SNHLY, CDR2 FYNNEI. V dropped 3 bases and J dropped 3; count of bases not matched to a gene: 8. The CDR3 runs 16 residues. The CDR3 region is CASSDQGTAFNQPQHF. CDR3 nucleotides: TGTGCCAGCAGTGATCAGGGGACAGCTTTCAATCAGCCCCAGCATTTT.